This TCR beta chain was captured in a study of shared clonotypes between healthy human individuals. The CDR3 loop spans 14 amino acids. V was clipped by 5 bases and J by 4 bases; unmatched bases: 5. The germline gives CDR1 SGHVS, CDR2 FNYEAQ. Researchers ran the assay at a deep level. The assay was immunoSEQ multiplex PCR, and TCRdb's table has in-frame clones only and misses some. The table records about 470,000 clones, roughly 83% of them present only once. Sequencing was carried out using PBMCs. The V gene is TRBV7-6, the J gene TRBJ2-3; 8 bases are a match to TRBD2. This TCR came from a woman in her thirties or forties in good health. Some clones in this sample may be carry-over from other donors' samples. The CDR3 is CASSGTSWSDTQYF. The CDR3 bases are TGTGCCAGCAGCGGGACTAGTTGGTCAGATACGCAGTATTTT. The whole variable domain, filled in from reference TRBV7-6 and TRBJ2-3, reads GAGVSQSPRYKVTKRGQDVALRCDPISGHVSLYWYRQALGQGPEFLTYFNYEAQQDKSGLPNDRFSAERPEGSISTLTIQRTEQRDSAMYRCASSGTSWSDTQYFGPGTRLTVL.